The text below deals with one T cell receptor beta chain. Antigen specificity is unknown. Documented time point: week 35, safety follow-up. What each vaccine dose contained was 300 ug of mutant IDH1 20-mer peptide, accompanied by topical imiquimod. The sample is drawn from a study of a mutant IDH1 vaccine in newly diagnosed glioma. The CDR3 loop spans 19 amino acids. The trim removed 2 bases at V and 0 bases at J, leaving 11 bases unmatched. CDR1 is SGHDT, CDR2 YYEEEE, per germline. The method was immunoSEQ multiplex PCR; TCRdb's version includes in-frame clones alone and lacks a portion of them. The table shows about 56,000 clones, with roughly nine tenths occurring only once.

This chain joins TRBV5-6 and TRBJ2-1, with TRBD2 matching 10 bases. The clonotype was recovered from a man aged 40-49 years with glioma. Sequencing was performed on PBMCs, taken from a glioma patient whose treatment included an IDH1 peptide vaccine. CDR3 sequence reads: CASSFTLAGALSSYNEQFF. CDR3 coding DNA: TGTGCCAGCAGCTTTACGCTAGCGGGGGCCCTGAGCTCCTACAATGAGCAGTTCTTC.